This T cell receptor beta chain was identified in a study of early T cells in non-severe SARS-CoV-2 infection. The overall study: Whole-blood bulk RNA, unsorted, was sequenced, and chains were unpaired. General study findings and limits: Matching results from VDJdb favored anti-spike CD8 responses, leaving private and CD4 specificities undetected.

Germline CDR1 is LGHNT and CDR2 is FRNRAP. V was trimmed by 3 bases and J by 5 bases, leaving 8 bases between them. This CDR3 is built from 14 residues. cDNA molecules, individually, were tagged with unique molecular identifiers. TCRdb used MiXCR to reprocess the 5' RACE reads, holding one entry per CDR3 protein. The table shows tens of thousands of distinct CDR3 sequences, with under 11% occurring only once. This clonotype was found many times. The antigen remains unidentified. Sequencing was done on a sample of whole blood. This chain uses TRBV12-5 with TRBJ1-6; D is undetermined. The TCR sequence derives from an adult who was a healthcare worker with PCR-confirmed SARS-CoV-2 infection or an uninfected control (not recorded which). The CDR3, as DNA: TGTGCTAGTGGTTTCAGTCGGGATAATTCACCCCTCCACTTT. Residues: CASGFSRDNSPLHF.